The present entry profiles one T cell receptor beta chain with its context. Antigen unknown. These data come from a study of T cells in Graves' hyperthyroidism and ophthalmopathy. Study-level background: Peripheral blood was acquired at first diagnosis, ahead of any therapy whatsoever. Study results and caveats: The majority of expanded thyroid clonotypes above 0.001 also appeared in blood.

Over 18 months, lack of ophthalmopathy progression marked Graves' hyperthyroidism as stable. Uncontrolled infection, other autoimmune disease, pregnancy or lactation excluded patients. Germline V gene data show CDR1 as LGHNA and CDR2 as YNFKEQ. The ends lost 3 bases at V and 4 bases at J; junction bases unmatched: 15. The CDR3 length is 18 residues. TCR beta CDR3 regions were amplified from RNA transcripts. HTBI primers were employed in a first-round RT-PCR of the TCR CDR3. TCRdb fed the multiplex PCR reads into MiXCR, producing one record per CDR3 protein. The table has 300,000 to 400,000 distinct CDR3 sequences, approximately 15% seen once.

Specimen: blood. The sequence was collected from a woman younger than 45 with Graves' hyperthyroidism. The chain employs TRBV4-2 and TRBJ2-5; 9 bases are a match to TRBD2. The CDR3 DNA reads as TGTGCCAGCAGCCACCCCCCCCGGGCGGGAGGGGTGGTAGAGACCCAGTACTTC. Its translation: CASSHPPRAGGVVETQYF.